Here is one T cell receptor (beta chain) with its context. Its cognate antigen is unknown. The primer mix had 60 Vbeta and 13 Jbeta primers. Measured with immunoSEQ multiplex PCR; TCRdb has only the in-frame clones, and not every one. The sample has about 160,000 clones; roughly 82% are singletons. These data originate in a study of cytomegalovirus exposure and HLA in healthy donors. Study observations and caveats: Later, TCR association rates were found to vary by HLA locus, highest for DRB1 and lowest for HLA-C.

Germline V lookup: CDR1 SGHKS, CDR2 YYEKEE (reference sequence). J was trimmed by 4 bases and V by 3 bases; bases with no gene match: 11. The CDR3 has 17 residues. This TCR was recovered from a girl aged 10 to 17 in good health and CMV-seropositive. V usage is TRBV5-5 and J usage is TRBJ1-5, with 9 bases that match TRBD1. The sample comprised PBMCs. CDR3 in DNA: TGTGCCAGCAGCTGCCCGGGACAGGGTAAAACGAATCAGCCCCAGCATTTT. Residues: CASSCPGQGKTNQPQHF. Combining the CDR3 with reference TRBV5-5 and TRBJ1-5 gives the whole variable domain DAGVTQSPTHLIKTRGQQVTLRCSPISGHKSVSWYQQVLGQGPQFIFQYYEKEERGRGNFPDRFSARQFPNYSSELNVNALLLGDSALYLCASSCPGQGKTNQPQHFGDGTRLSIL.